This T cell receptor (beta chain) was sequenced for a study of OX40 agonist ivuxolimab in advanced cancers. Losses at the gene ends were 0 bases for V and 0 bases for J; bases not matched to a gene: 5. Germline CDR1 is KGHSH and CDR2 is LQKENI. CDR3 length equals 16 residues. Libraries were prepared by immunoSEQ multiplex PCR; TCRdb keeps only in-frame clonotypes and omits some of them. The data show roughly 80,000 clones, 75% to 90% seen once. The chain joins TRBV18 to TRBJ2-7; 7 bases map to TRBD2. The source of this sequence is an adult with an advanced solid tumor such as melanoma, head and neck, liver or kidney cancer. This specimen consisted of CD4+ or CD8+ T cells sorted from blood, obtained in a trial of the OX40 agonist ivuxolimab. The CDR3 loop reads CASSPPKSGTSYEQYF. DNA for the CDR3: TGTGCCAGCTCACCACCTAAGAGCGGGACCTCCTACGAGCAGTACTTC.